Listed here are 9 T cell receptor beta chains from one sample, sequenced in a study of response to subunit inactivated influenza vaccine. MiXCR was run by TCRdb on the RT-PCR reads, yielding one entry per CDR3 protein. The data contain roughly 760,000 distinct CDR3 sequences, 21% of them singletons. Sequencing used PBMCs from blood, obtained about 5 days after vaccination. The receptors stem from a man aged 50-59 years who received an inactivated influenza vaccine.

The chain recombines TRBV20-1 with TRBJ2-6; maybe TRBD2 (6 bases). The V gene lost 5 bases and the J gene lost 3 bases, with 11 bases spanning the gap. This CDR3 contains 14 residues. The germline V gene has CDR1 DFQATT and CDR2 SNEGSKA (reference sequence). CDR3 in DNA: TGCAGTGCTGATCCGACTAGTGGGGCCAACGTCCTGACTTTC. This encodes CSADPTSGANVLTF.

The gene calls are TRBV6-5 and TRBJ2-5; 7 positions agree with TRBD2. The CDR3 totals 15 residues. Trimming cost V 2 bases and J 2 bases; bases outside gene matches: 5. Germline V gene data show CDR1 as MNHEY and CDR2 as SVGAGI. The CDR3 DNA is TGTGCCAGCAGTTACCGATCGGGACTACAAGAGACCCAGTACTTC. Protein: CASSYRSGLQETQYF.

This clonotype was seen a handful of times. CDR3 bases: TGTGCCACCAGCAGAAACTACGGACTAGCGGACCCCTCTGGGGCCAACGTCCTGACTTTC. Encoded protein: CATSRNYGLADPSGANVLTF. The chain combines TRBV15 with TRBJ2-6, with 10 bases lining up with TRBD2. This CDR3 spans 20 amino acids. Germline V gene data show CDR1 as LNHNV and CDR2 as YYDKDF (reference sequence). Trimming took 2 bases from V and 0 from J; bases not matched to a gene: 10.

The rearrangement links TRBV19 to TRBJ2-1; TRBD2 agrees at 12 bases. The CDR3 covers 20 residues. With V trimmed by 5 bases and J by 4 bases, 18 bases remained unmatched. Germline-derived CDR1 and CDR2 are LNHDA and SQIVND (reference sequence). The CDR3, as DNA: TGTGCCAGTAGTCTTAGACTAGCGGGAGACGCCGAACCTAAATACAATGAGCAGTTCTTC. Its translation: CASSLRLAGDAEPKYNEQFF.

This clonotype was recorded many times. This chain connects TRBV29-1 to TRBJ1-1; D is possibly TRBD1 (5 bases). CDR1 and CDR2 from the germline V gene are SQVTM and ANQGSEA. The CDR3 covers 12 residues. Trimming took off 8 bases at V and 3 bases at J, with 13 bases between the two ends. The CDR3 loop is CSCGGRHTEAFF. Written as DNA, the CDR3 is TGCAGCTGTGGGGGAAGGCACACTGAAGCTTTCTTT.

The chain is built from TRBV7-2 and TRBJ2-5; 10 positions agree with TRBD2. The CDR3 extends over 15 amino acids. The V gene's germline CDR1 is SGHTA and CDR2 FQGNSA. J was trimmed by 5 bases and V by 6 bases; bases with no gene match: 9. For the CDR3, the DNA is TGTGCCAGCAGGGGGGGGCTAGCGGGAGTGGAGACCCAGTACTTC. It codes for CASRGGLAGVETQYF.

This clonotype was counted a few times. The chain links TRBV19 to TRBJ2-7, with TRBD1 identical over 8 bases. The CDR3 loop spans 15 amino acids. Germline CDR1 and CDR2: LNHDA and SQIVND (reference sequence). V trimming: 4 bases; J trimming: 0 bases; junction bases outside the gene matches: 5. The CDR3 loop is CASSTGGGSSYEQYF. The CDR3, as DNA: TGTGCCAGTAGTACAGGGGGCGGCAGCTCCTACGAGCAGTACTTC.

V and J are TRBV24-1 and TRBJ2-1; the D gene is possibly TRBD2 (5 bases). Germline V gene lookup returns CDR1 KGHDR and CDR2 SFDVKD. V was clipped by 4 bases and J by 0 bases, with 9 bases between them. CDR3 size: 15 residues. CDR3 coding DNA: TGTGCCACCAGTGACGGGGTAAGCTCCTACAATGAGCAGTTCTTC. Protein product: CATSDGVSSYNEQFF.

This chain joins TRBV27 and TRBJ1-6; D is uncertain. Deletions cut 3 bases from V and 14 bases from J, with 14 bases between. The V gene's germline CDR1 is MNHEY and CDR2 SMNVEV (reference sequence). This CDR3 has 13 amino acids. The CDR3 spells CASSFDRRFTLHF. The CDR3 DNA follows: TGTGCCAGCAGTTTCGATAGAAGATTCACCCTCCACTTT.